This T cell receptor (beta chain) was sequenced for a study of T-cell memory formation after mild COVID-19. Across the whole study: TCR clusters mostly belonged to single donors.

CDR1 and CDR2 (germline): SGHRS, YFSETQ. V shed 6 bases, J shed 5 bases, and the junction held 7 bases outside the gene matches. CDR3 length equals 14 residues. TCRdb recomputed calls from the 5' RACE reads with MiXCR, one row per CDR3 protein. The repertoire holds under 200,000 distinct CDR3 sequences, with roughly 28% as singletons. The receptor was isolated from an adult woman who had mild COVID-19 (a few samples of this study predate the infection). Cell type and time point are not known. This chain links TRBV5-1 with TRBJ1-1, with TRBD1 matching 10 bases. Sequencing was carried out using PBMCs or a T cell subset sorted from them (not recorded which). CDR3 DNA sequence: TGCGCCAGCAAAAAGACAGGGGGCCGAACTGAAGCTTTCTTT. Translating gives CASKKTGGRTEAFF.